The 18 T cell receptor beta chains below were found in one sample sequenced in a study of neurological immune-mediated disorders. TCRdb re-derived calls from the 5' RACE reads in MiXCR, one entry per CDR3 protein. The sample consists of 39,000 or so distinct CDR3 sequences, about 4.4% of them appearing once. Sequencing was done on a sample of CD4+ T cells from blood. The receptors were gathered from a man aged 18 to 30 in good health.

The sample holds many counts of this clonotype. The chain combines TRBV18 with TRBJ1-1, with TRBD1 matching 7 bases. CDR3 length: 15 residues. V lost 5 bases to trimming and J lost 4 bases; unmatched junction nucleotides: 10. CDR1 and CDR2 (germline): KGHSH, LQKENI. CDR3 coding DNA: TGTGCCAGCTCATCAGCTACAGGGGTGGGCACTGAAGCTTTCTTT. Amino acids: CASSSATGVGTEAFF.

This clonotype was seen repeatedly, ten times or more. J is TRBJ1-1 and V is TRBV12-3 or TRBV12-4, with 8 bases identical to TRBD1. With V trimmed by 5 bases and J by 6 bases, 11 bases remained unmatched. The CDR3 spans 15 residues. CDR3 DNA sequence: TGTGCCAGCAGTCCCATAGGACAGGGAATCGCTGAAGCTTTCTTT. Amino acids: CASSPIGQGIAEAFF.

In this sample, this clonotype turned up many times. This chain links TRBV12-3 or TRBV12-4 with TRBJ1-2; perhaps TRBD1 as D (5 bases). The CDR3 spans 13 residues. The germline V and J ends were trimmed by 3 bases and 6 bases, with 11 bases remaining between them. The CDR3 spells CASSLVSGHGYTF. The CDR3 DNA is TGTGCCAGCAGTTTGGTGTCAGGGCATGGCTACACCTTC.

This clonotype was detected many times. The chain uses TRBV20-1 and TRBJ1-1; D remains unclear. The CDR3 is 14 residues long. In germline, CDR1 is DFQATT, CDR2 SNEGSKA (reference sequence). The V gene lost 1 base and the J gene lost 1 base, with 10 bases spanning the gap. This CDR3 reads CSARAQNPNTEAFF. CDR3 DNA sequence: TGCAGTGCTAGAGCCCAGAACCCGAACACTGAAGCTTTCTTT.

This clonotype has a count of ten or more. This chain uses TRBV9 with TRBJ2-7; no definite D call. Trimming removed 4 bases at V and 5 bases at J, with 13 bases between. The CDR3 spans 13 residues. Germline-derived CDR1 and CDR2 are SGDLS and YYNGEE. The CDR3 DNA sequence: TGTGCCAGCAGCTTAGGGCCTGGCCACGAGCAGTACTTC. This translates into CASSLGPGHEQYF.

This clonotype was found many times. V gene TRBV7-2 combines with J gene TRBJ2-5; D unresolved. This CDR3 contains 14 residues. Trimming took 5 bases from V and 0 from J, leaving 10 bases between them. Germline V gene lookup returns CDR1 SGHTA and CDR2 FQGNSA. CDR3: CASSPAGNQETQYF. The CDR3 DNA reads as TGTGCCAGCAGCCCAGCAGGCAACCAAGAGACCCAGTACTTC.

The table lists this clonotype with many counts. The chain has TRBV5-1 and TRBJ2-1, with 11 bases aligning to TRBD2. This CDR3 contains 15 residues. Trimming cost V 3 bases and J 8 bases; bases outside gene matches: 7. From germline, CDR1 is SGHRS and CDR2 YFSETQ. DNA for the CDR3: TGCGCCAGCAGCTCCGGGACTAGCGGCTTCGATGAGCAGTTCTTC. Protein: CASSSGTSGFDEQFF. The whole variable domain, remainder taken from reference TRBV5-1 and TRBJ2-1, is KAGVTQTPRYLIKTRGQQVTLSCSPISGHRSVSWYQQTPGQGLQFLFEYFSETQRNKGNFPGRFSGRQFSNSRSEMNVSTLELGDSALYLCASSSGTSGFDEQFFGPGTRLTVL.

This clonotype was found many times. The V call is TRBV29-1, the J call TRBJ1-4; unclear D gene. V gave up 4 bases and J gave up 2 bases, with 5 bases separating them. Germline CDR1 SQVTM, CDR2 ANQGSEA. The CDR3 extends over 12 amino acids. The CDR3 loop reads CSVVFTNEKLFF. The CDR3 DNA follows: TGCAGCGTTGTGTTTACTAATGAAAAACTGTTTTTT.

In this sample, this clonotype turned up many times. The genes are TRBV27 and TRBJ1-4, with D maybe TRBD1 (6 bases). CDR3 length: 15 amino acids. V lost 0 bases to trimming and J lost 8 bases, with 13 bases between them. The germline gives CDR1 MNHEY, CDR2 SMNVEV (reference sequence). The CDR3 region has the DNA TGTGCCAGCAGTTTATCCGAAACAGGGAGCGAAAAACTGTTTTTT. Its translation: CASSLSETGSEKLFF. Full variable domain (rest looked up from reference TRBV27 and TRBJ1-4): EAQVTQNPRYLITVTGKKLTVTCSQNMNHEYMSWYRQDPGLGLRQIYYSMNVEVTDKGDVPEGYKVSRKEKRNFPLILESPSPNQTSLYFCASSLSETGSEKLFFGSGTQLSVL.

This clonotype was detected many times. V and J are TRBV6-6 and TRBJ1-4, with a possible D match to TRBD1 (5 bases). Germline V lookup: CDR1 MNHNY, CDR2 SVGAGI (reference sequence). This CDR3 contains 18 residues. V was shortened by 0 bases and J by 3 bases, with 17 bases between the two germline ends. Here the CDR3 DNA reads TGTGCCAGCAGTTACTCGGTCGGGACCCCGAAGGCTAATGAAAAACTGTTTTTT. Translation gives CASSYSVGTPKANEKLFF.

This clonotype came up many times. CDR3 loop: CASSLGNLGQPQHF. CDR3 bases: TGCGCCAGCAGCTTGGGTAATCTAGGTCAGCCCCAGCATTTT. The J gene is TRBJ1-5, the V gene TRBV5-1, with unresolved D. Per the germline V gene, CDR1 is SGHRS and CDR2 is YFSETQ. The V and J ends lost 0 bases and 6 bases respectively, with 10 bases between them. The CDR3 consists of 14 residues. Variable domain in full (rest from reference TRBV5-1 and TRBJ1-5): KAGVTQTPRYLIKTRGQQVTLSCSPISGHRSVSWYQQTPGQGLQFLFEYFSETQRNKGNFPGRFSGRQFSNSRSEMNVSTLELGDSALYLCASSLGNLGQPQHFGDGTRLSIL.

Comments on this clonotype: Mismatch with germline at one junction end may stem from a read error. The rearrangement uses TRBV12-3 or TRBV12-4 and TRBJ1-2; D is unresolved. The CDR3 totals 11 residues. CDR3 DNA: TGTGCCAGCAGTTTTTCCAGTGGCTACACATTC. Amino acid sequence: CASSFSSGYTF.

This clonotype has a count of ten or more. V and J are TRBV7-9 and TRBJ1-1; D remains unclear. Germline V lookup: CDR1 SEHNR, CDR2 FQNEAQ (reference sequence). CDR3 length: 14 amino acids. V lost 3 bases and J lost 1, with 9 bases in between. DNA of the CDR3: TGTGCCAGCAGCTTCTCAGGAACGAACACTGAAGCTTTCTTT. Translation gives CASSFSGTNTEAFF.

This clonotype showed up many times. The chain has TRBV11-1 and TRBJ2-5; D remains unclear. Trimming cost V 6 bases and J 0 bases, with 8 bases left between them. This CDR3 spans 13 amino acids. CDR1 is SGHAT and CDR2 is FQDESV in the germline V gene (reference sequence). The CDR3 loop reads CASSSRNQETQYF. The CDR3 nucleotides are TGTGCCAGCAGTTCGCGTAACCAAGAGACCCAGTACTTC.

In this sample, this clonotype turned up many times. The V gene is TRBV6-1, the J gene TRBJ1-6; unclear D gene. The germline gives CDR1 MNHNS, CDR2 SASEGT. The CDR3 is made up of 15 amino acids. Trimming took 7 bases from V and 2 from J, leaving 12 bases between them. This chain's CDR3 is CASIFDLTYNSPLHF. As DNA, the CDR3 is TGTGCCAGCATCTTCGACCTAACCTATAATTCACCCCTCCACTTT.

This clonotype was picked up many times. This sequence joins TRBV9 and TRBJ2-3, with 8 bases that match TRBD2. Germline assignment: CDR1 SGDLS and CDR2 YYNGEE. The trim removed 0 bases at V and 4 bases at J, leaving 1 base unmatched. The CDR3 sequence is 14 residues long. CDR3 protein: CASSVERGPDTQYF. The CDR3 DNA reads TGTGCCAGCAGCGTAGAGCGGGGGCCAGATACGCAGTATTTT. Complete variable domain (other parts from reference TRBV9 and TRBJ2-3): DSGVTQTPKHLITATGQRVTLRCSPRSGDLSVYWYQQSLDQGLQFLIQYYNGEERAKGNILERFSAQQFPDLHSELNLSSLELGDSALYFCASSVERGPDTQYFGPGTRLTVL.

This clonotype was observed at least ten times. The chain uses TRBV5-6 and TRBJ2-3, with 11 bases identical to TRBD2. Trimming took 0 bases from V and 3 from J; bases not matched to a gene: 6. The germline V gene encodes CDR1 SGHDT and CDR2 YYEEEE. This CDR3 is built from 17 residues. This chain's CDR3 is CASSLDVAGGPTDTQYF. DNA for the CDR3: TGTGCCAGCAGCTTGGACGTAGCGGGGGGGCCAACAGATACGCAGTATTTT.

This clonotype was found many times. V and J are TRBV5-1 and TRBJ2-5; 8 bases are a match to TRBD1. The junction had 3 bases not matched to a gene; V was cut back by 4 bases and J by 1 base. The CDR3 totals 14 residues. Germline assignment: CDR1 SGHRS and CDR2 YFSETQ. CDR3 sequence: CASSAGQAQETQYF. CDR3 nucleotide sequence: TGCGCCAGCAGCGCGGGACAGGCCCAAGAGACCCAGTACTTC.